The 31 T cell receptor beta chains below were found in one sample sequenced in a study of Ad26.COV2.S vaccination and SARS-CoV-2 variants. Regarding treatment: about 20 received Ad26.COV2.S at low or high dose, single or two shots; several received placebo; per-sample allocation not given. Samples analyzed were those drawn on day 63 after the first vaccine or placebo injection. Clones were read by immunoSEQ multiplex PCR, and TCRdb kept only the in-frame ones, dropping some. The sample includes roughly 330,000 clones, 85% to 90% of them seen just once. The sequencing used peripheral blood, collected in a trial of Ad26.COV2.S vaccine versus placebo. All receptors come from a person between 18 and 65 years old who received the Ad26.COV2.S COVID-19 vaccine or a placebo.

J is TRBJ1-1 and V is TRBV10-2, with D uncertain. CDR1 and CDR2 (germline): WSHSY, SAAADI. V lost 3 bases to trimming and J lost 7 bases, with 15 bases between them. The CDR3 contains 14 residues. DNA of the CDR3: TGCGCCAGCAGTGAATTCAGGAGTATGGGTGAAGCTTTCTTT. It specifies CASSEFRSMGEAFF.

The V and J genes are TRBV19 and TRBJ1-2; TRBD1 agrees at 7 bases. CDR1 is LNHDA and CDR2 is SQIVND in the germline V gene (reference sequence). This CDR3 has 14 residues. The J segment lost 7 bases and the V segment lost 6 bases, leaving 11 bases of the junction unmatched. Here the CDR3 reads CASRFTGDVVGYTF. The CDR3 DNA sequence: TGTGCCAGTAGGTTCACAGGGGACGTAGTTGGCTACACCTTC.

The rearrangement joins TRBV7-2 to TRBJ2-1; 13 bases are shared with TRBD2. The CDR3 sequence is 14 residues long. The trim removed 8 bases at V and 2 bases at J, leaving 0 bases unmatched. The germline V gene has CDR1 SGHTA and CDR2 FQGNSA. The CDR3 region has the DNA TGTGCCAGCGGACTAGCGGGGGCCTACAATGAGCAGTTCTTC. Its protein is CASGLAGAYNEQFF.

The chain carries TRBV19 and TRBJ2-2; D gene ambiguous. Between the trimmed V and J ends, which lost 5 bases and 0 bases, there was a span of 10 bases. The germline V gene has CDR1 LNHDA and CDR2 SQIVND (reference sequence). The CDR3 covers 15 residues. This chain's CDR3 is CASSSRSANTGELFF. In DNA form, the CDR3 reads TGTGCCAGTAGTTCCCGGTCTGCGAACACCGGGGAGCTGTTTTTT.

This chain links TRBV7-9 with TRBJ1-1; no definite D call. Trimming removed 5 bases at V and 2 bases at J, with 15 bases between. This CDR3 is built from 15 residues. In germline, CDR1 is SEHNR, CDR2 FQNEAQ (reference sequence). In nucleotides, the CDR3 is TGTGCCAGCAGCGTTGATCTATCTCCTAACACTGAAGCTTTCTTT. Translation: CASSVDLSPNTEAFF.

J is TRBJ2-3 and V is TRBV4-3; a weak D match, TRBD2 (6 bases). V shed 3 bases and J shed 4 bases, with 11 bases lying between them. This CDR3 region has 14 residues. In germline, CDR1 is LGHNA, CDR2 YSLEER. CDR3 residues: CASSQGLGADTQYF. CDR3 nucleotides: TGCGCCAGCAGCCAGGGACTTGGGGCAGATACGCAGTATTTT.

The chain carries TRBV19 and TRBJ1-5; no firm D call. Germline CDR1 reads LNHDA; CDR2 reads SQIVND (reference sequence). The CDR3 is 15 amino acids. Between the trimmed V and J ends, which lost 7 bases and 6 bases, there was a span of 19 bases. CDR3 sequence reads: CASTLGSGWSQPQHF. The CDR3 coding sequence is TGTGCCAGTACTTTAGGGTCTGGGTGGAGTCAGCCCCAGCATTTT.

The V gene is TRBV6-5, the J gene TRBJ2-5; 12 bases agree with TRBD2. With 4 bases clipped from V and 5 bases from J, the junction kept 5 bases outside the gene matches. This CDR3 region has 15 residues. Germline V gene lookup returns CDR1 MNHEY and CDR2 SVGAGI. The CDR3 sequence is CASSSRTSGRETQYF. In DNA, the CDR3 is TGTGCCAGCAGTTCGCGTACTAGCGGGAGGGAGACCCAGTACTTC.

V usage is TRBV19 and J usage is TRBJ1-1; TRBD1 aligns across 7 bases. This CDR3 spans 15 amino acids. V lost 7 bases, J lost 1 base, and 9 bases stayed unmatched. Germline lookup yields CDR1 LNHDA and CDR2 SQIVND (reference sequence). The DNA of the CDR3 is TGTGCCAGTAACCTATTTGACAGGGCGAACACTGAAGCTTTCTTT. This translates into CASNLFDRANTEAFF.

The chain couples TRBV21-1 to TRBJ2-7; TRBD1 is the table's D call, not checked against the DNA. TRBV21-1 is tagged as a pseudogene. This CDR3 has 18 residues. The CDR3 nucleotides read TGTGCCAGCAGCGGTCCCGGGACAGGGAAAGAAATGGGGTACGAGCAGTACTTC. It translates to CASSGPGTGKEMGYEQYF.

V gene TRBV9 combines with J gene TRBJ2-1; TRBD2 agrees at 9 bases. CDR1 and CDR2 (germline): SGDLS, YYNGEE. This CDR3 comprises 15 residues. After removal of 3 bases from V and 7 bases from J, the junction contained 8 bases not matched to a gene. The CDR3 loop is CASSGVAGASNEQFF. In DNA, the CDR3 is TGTGCCAGCAGCGGTGTAGCGGGAGCGAGTAATGAGCAGTTCTTC.

The chain couples TRBV27 to TRBJ1-1, with D maybe TRBD1 (5 bases). V dropped 6 bases and J dropped 1 base, with 9 bases sitting between them. The CDR3 is 13 residues long. Germline loops: CDR1 MNHEY, CDR2 SMNVEV (reference sequence). The CDR3 here is CASSRTGNTEAFF. CDR3 sequence (DNA): TGTGCCAGCAGCCGTACAGGGAACACTGAAGCTTTCTTT.

The V call is TRBV7-9, the J call TRBJ1-1; D gene unclear. Deletions cut 0 bases from V and 4 bases from J, with 6 bases between. The CDR3 contains 13 residues. Germline V CDR1 and CDR2: SEHNR, FQNEAQ (reference sequence). CDR3 region: CASSLATATEAFF. The CDR3 bases are TGTGCCAGCAGCTTAGCGACGGCCACTGAAGCTTTCTTT. Combining the CDR3 with reference TRBV7-9 and TRBJ1-1 gives the whole variable domain DTGVSQNPRHKITKRGQNVTFRCDPISEHNRLYWYRQTLGQGPEFLTYFQNEAQLEKSRLLSDRFSAERPKGSFSTLEIQRTEQGDSAMYLCASSLATATEAFFGQGTRLTVV.

The J gene is TRBJ1-2, the V gene TRBV13; unclear D gene. Germline V gives CDR1 PRHDT, CDR2 FYEKMQ (reference sequence). Trimming left V 5 bases short and J 5 bases short, with 15 bases between. There are 14 residues in the CDR3. The CDR3 nucleotides read TGTGCCAGCAGCCTACCCCTGGGAGCTTATGGCTACACCTTC. This translates into CASSLPLGAYGYTF.

J is TRBJ2-1 and V is TRBV29-1; 7 bases line up with TRBD1. Germline V CDR1 and CDR2: SQVTM, ANQGSEA. This CDR3 is 15 amino acids long. V lost 0 bases, J lost 7 bases, and 9 bases stayed unmatched. CDR3 sequence: CSVEDWDSGENEQFF. Here the CDR3 DNA reads TGCAGCGTTGAAGACTGGGACAGTGGGGAGAATGAGCAGTTCTTC.

CDR3 residues: CASSQDRAGAYGYTF. DNA for the CDR3: TGCGCCAGCAGCCAAGATCGGGCAGGGGCCTATGGCTACACCTTC. The rearrangement joins TRBV4-3 to TRBJ1-2; D might be TRBD1 (6 bases). Trimming cost V 0 bases and J 4 bases, with 12 bases left between them. CDR1 and CDR2 (germline): LGHNA, YSLEER. This CDR3 has 15 residues.

The CDR3: CATARGPNEQFF. The CDR3 nucleotides read TGTGCCACAGCAAGGGGTCCCAATGAGCAGTTCTTC. This rearrangement joins TRBV24-1 to TRBJ2-1, with D perhaps matching TRBD1 (5 bases). Germline V lookup: CDR1 KGHDR, CDR2 SFDVKD. V was cut by 10 bases and J by 6 bases, with 12 bases left in between. CDR3 length equals 12 residues.

The chain combines TRBV19 with TRBJ2-2; D not certain. This CDR3 has 18 amino acids. Trimming cost V 9 bases and J 1 base, with 24 bases left between them. Germline CDR1 LNHDA, CDR2 SQIVND (reference sequence). CDR3 nucleotide sequence: TGTGCCAGCACCCCCGGCGGTTACCTCAACCAGAACACCGGGGAGCTGTTTTTT. Residues: CASTPGGYLNQNTGELFF.

The chain recombines TRBV7-8 with TRBJ1-1; 7 nucleotides agree with TRBD1. Germline CDR1 SGHVS, CDR2 FQNEAQ. V lost 6 bases and J lost 5; bases outside the gene matches: 6. The CDR3 is made up of 13 amino acids. The CDR3: CASRTGSGTEAFF. Written as DNA, the CDR3 is TGTGCCAGCAGGACAGGGTCCGGGACTGAAGCTTTCTTT.

This clone has a single count. The J gene is TRBJ2-2, the V gene TRBV27, with 7 bases that match TRBD1. V was pared by 5 bases and J by 0 bases, with 6 bases of the junction left unmatched. The CDR3 totals 16 residues. Germline loops: CDR1 MNHEY, CDR2 SMNVEV (reference sequence). CDR3 in amino acids: CASSPWDSANTGELFF. CDR3 coding DNA: TGTGCCAGCAGTCCTTGGGACAGCGCGAACACCGGGGAGCTGTTTTTT.

V usage is TRBV7-8 and J usage is TRBJ2-4; D unclear. The CDR3 is 14 residues long. Per the germline V gene, CDR1 is SGHVS and CDR2 is FQNEAQ. Trimming took 4 bases from V and 3 from J, leaving 10 bases between them. CDR3 coding DNA: TGTGCCAGCAGCTCGTCCACGGGCAAAAACATTCAGTACTTC. Its translation: CASSSSTGKNIQYF.

The chain carries TRBV27 and TRBJ1-1, with D hard to call. The CDR3 runs 13 residues. Looked up from germline, CDR1 is MNHEY and CDR2 is SMNVEV (reference sequence). Trimming shortened V by 2 bases and J by 1 base, and 5 bases separated the two germline ends. Written as DNA, the CDR3 is TGTGCCAGCAGTTTAGGGCGGAACACTGAAGCTTTCTTT. It encodes CASSLGRNTEAFF.

The CDR3: CASSVAATGGYGYTF. Written as DNA, the CDR3 is TGTGCCAGCAGCGTAGCGGCAACCGGAGGGTATGGCTACACCTTC. The chain employs TRBV9 and TRBJ1-2; D uncertain. This CDR3 is 15 amino acids long. Germline CDR1 reads SGDLS; CDR2 reads YYNGEE. Trimming left V 0 bases short and J 5 bases short, with 14 bases between.

This sequence joins TRBV5-8 and TRBJ2-1; D remains unclear. Trimming removed 3 bases at V and 8 bases at J, with 6 bases between. CDR3 length equals 11 residues. Germline CDR1 SGHTS, CDR2 YDEGEE. The CDR3 region is CASSSLDEQFF. The DNA of the CDR3 is TGTGCCAGCAGCTCACTCGATGAGCAGTTCTTC.

This clone has only one observation. One end of the junction does not line up with germline, which may come from a read error. The V and J genes are TRBV6-5 and TRBJ2-1, with D tentatively TRBD1 (5 bases). Germline CDR1 MNHEY, CDR2 SVGAGI. The CDR3 sequence is 16 residues long. CDR3 sequence: CASSYRQGGSSNEQFF. The CDR3 DNA sequence: TGTGCCAGCAGTTACCGGCAGGGTGGATCCTCCAATGAGCAGTTCTTC.

The chain joins TRBV7-2 to TRBJ2-3, with D maybe TRBD1 (6 bases). There are 15 residues in the CDR3. Trimming pared 2 bases from V and 1 base from J, leaving 10 bases between. The germline gives CDR1 SGHTA, CDR2 FQGNSA. The CDR3 here is CASSLQGPGTDTQYF. The CDR3 nucleotides read TGTGCCAGCAGCTTACAGGGGCCCGGCACAGATACGCAGTATTTT.

V gene TRBV12-3 or TRBV12-4 combines with J gene TRBJ1-2; D may be TRBD1 (5 bases). The V end was cut by 10 bases, the J end by 4 bases, with 10 bases between. CDR3 length: 11 residues. The CDR3 is CATRQFYGYTF. CDR3 bases: TGTGCCACCAGACAGTTCTATGGCTACACCTTC.

DNA for the CDR3: TGCGCCAGCAGCCAATCGAGGGGACAGGGCGGTAGCGAGGGAAACACCATATATTTT. Its protein product is CASSQSRGQGGSEGNTIYF. The chain combines TRBV4-1 with TRBJ1-3; 9 bases agree with TRBD1. Germline V gives CDR1 MGHRA, CDR2 YSYEKL. The CDR3 totals 19 residues. The V segment lost 2 bases and the J segment 4 bases; nucleotides outside the gene matches: 15.

The chain combines TRBV7-8 with TRBJ1-2; no clear D. Trimming left V 2 bases short and J 2 bases short, with 6 bases between. Germline lookup yields CDR1 SGHVS and CDR2 FQNEAQ. The CDR3 extends over 13 amino acids. CDR3 sequence (DNA): TGTGCCAGCAGCTTACAGGAGAACTATGGCTACACCTTC. Encoded protein: CASSLQENYGYTF.

The chain joins TRBV6-5 to TRBJ1-1; D is undetermined. Germline V gene data show CDR1 as MNHEY and CDR2 as SVGAGI. V gave up 0 bases and J gave up 10 bases, with 18 bases separating them. The CDR3 extends over 15 amino acids. CDR3 DNA sequence: TGTGCCAGCAGTTACTCGTGCCACCACTGGGCGAGAGCTTTCTTT. This translates into CASSYSCHHWARAFF.

This clone was picked up a small number of times. V and J are TRBV27 and TRBJ1-2; no reliable D call. Germline V gene data show CDR1 as MNHEY and CDR2 as SMNVEV (reference sequence). The CDR3 totals 14 residues. V was cut by 4 bases and J by 5 bases, with 14 bases left in between. DNA for the CDR3: TGTGCCAGCAGTTGGGGAAACCTCGGGTATGGCTACACCTTC. Its translation is CASSWGNLGYGYTF.